This T cell receptor (beta chain) was found in a study of ipilimumab plus nivolumab after autologous stem cell transplantation. Data came from immunoSEQ multiplex PCR; TCRdb stores just in-frame clones and leaves some out. The sample records more than 13,000 clones, approximately 72% being singletons. This clonotype originated in a male donor with primary mediastinal lymphoma. Sequencing was performed on PBMCs, taken in a trial of ipilimumab plus nivolumab as post-transplant consolidation.

CDR3 coding DNA: TGCAGCGTCCTCGCTGGGGCTAGCGGGAGGGCCGACCCCTACGAGCAGTACTTC. Protein: CSVLAGASGRADPYEQYF. The V gene is TRBV29-1, the J gene TRBJ2-7; 12 positions match TRBD2. Germline loops: CDR1 SQVTM, CDR2 ANQGSEA. V gave up 6 bases and J gave up 2 bases; unmatched junction bases: 17. The CDR3 extends over 18 amino acids.